Below, 13 T cell receptor beta chains from the same sample are listed, as sequenced in a study of blood T cells in healthy people across ages. Together with a sample-barcoded 5' primer, a J-beta primer mix was included in a second PCR lasting roughly 6 to 12 cycles. TCRdb independently ran MiXCR on the 5' RACE reads; one entry per CDR3 protein. Altogether around 1,000,000 distinct CDR3 sequences are present, roughly a quarter being singletons, with the ten largest covering less than 0.75%. The sample was also linked to a second study, of T cells of mothers and their children.

Sequencing input: blood. The receptors shown here come from a girl aged 2-10 years in good health.

This clonotype appeared a few times. The chain uses TRBV5-5 and TRBJ2-3; 9 bases fit TRBD1. Germline V lookup: CDR1 SGHKS, CDR2 YYEKEE (reference sequence). The CDR3 length is 15 residues. V gave up 2 bases and J gave up 3 bases; unmatched junction bases: 4. CDR3 in amino acids: CASSFWTGATDTQYF. The CDR3, as DNA: TGTGCCAGCAGCTTCTGGACAGGGGCAACAGATACGCAGTATTTT.

This clonotype appeared many times. The chain employs TRBV28 and TRBJ1-1, with D unresolved. Trimming left V 2 bases short and J 3 bases short, with 7 bases between. Germline CDR1 and CDR2: MDHEN and SYDVKM. This CDR3 contains 13 residues. CDR3 residues: CASSLAGYTEAFF. For the CDR3, the DNA is TGTGCCAGCAGTTTAGCGGGTTACACTGAAGCTTTCTTT.

This sequence joins TRBV7-4 and TRBJ1-1; 7 bases map to TRBD1. The germline V gene has CDR1 SGHVT and CDR2 SQSDAQ. The CDR3 consists of 16 residues. Losses at the gene ends were 1 base for V and 2 bases for J; bases not matched to a gene: 7. In DNA, the CDR3 is TGTGCCAGCAGCTTAGTTTTCGGACAGGTCAACACTGAAGCTTTCTTT. Protein: CASSLVFGQVNTEAFF.

The chain uses TRBV3-1 and TRBJ2-6; D gene ambiguous. From germline, CDR1 is LGHDT and CDR2 YNNKEL (reference sequence). This CDR3 has 16 amino acids. Trimming pared 4 bases from V and 0 bases from J, leaving 10 bases between. The CDR3 loop is CASSRDHYSGANVLTF. As DNA, the CDR3 is TGTGCCAGCAGCCGAGACCACTACTCTGGGGCCAACGTCCTGACTTTC.

CDR3 nucleotide sequence: TGCAGCGTTCTCAGGGTAGCGGGCTATGGCTACACCTTC. Protein product: CSVLRVAGYGYTF. J is TRBJ1-2 and V is TRBV29-1; TRBD1 might be the D (5 bases). Germline V gene sequence: CDR1 SQVTM, CDR2 ANQGSEA. The CDR3 is 13 residues long. V was pared by 5 bases and J by 4 bases, with 14 bases between.

The rearrangement uses TRBV25-1 and TRBJ2-7; D is undetermined. V gave up 2 bases and J gave up 3 bases, with 5 bases separating them. The germline V gene encodes CDR1 MGHDK and CDR2 SYGVNS. The CDR3 has 12 amino acids. CDR3: CASSEPNYEQYF. The CDR3 DNA sequence: TGTGCCAGCAGTGAACCCAACTACGAGCAGTACTTC.

The chain has TRBV24-1 and TRBJ2-5; no reliable D call. The end of the DNA fits TRBJ2-7 better, so the J call may be wrong. Per germline, CDR1 KGHDR and CDR2 SFDVKD. The CDR3 loop spans 12 amino acids. The CDR3: CATFSERYEQYF. The CDR3, as DNA: TGTGCCACCTTTTCGGAAAGATACGAGCAGTACTTC.

With respect to this clonotype: The junction shows a germline mismatch at one end, possibly a read error. This rearrangement joins TRBV28 to TRBJ2-1; maybe TRBD2 (5 bases). Germline CDR1 and CDR2: MDHEN and SYDVKM. The CDR3 is 13 amino acids. The CDR3 loop reads CASSQDMGVEQYF. DNA for the CDR3: TGTGCCAGCAGTCAAGATATGGGAGTCGAGCAATACTTC.

The V call is TRBV14, the J call TRBJ2-5; D remains unclear. Judging by the DNA end, TRBJ2-7 fits better; the J call may be wrong. The V gene's germline CDR1 is SGHDN and CDR2 FVKESK. The CDR3 length is 12 residues. The CDR3 loop reads CASSLYLNEQYF. CDR3 sequence (DNA): TGTGCCAGCAGCCTGTACCTAAACGAGCAGTACTTC.

CDR3 in amino acids: CASSPRSPATYGYTF. CDR3 nucleotide sequence: TGTGCCAGCAGTCCCCGGTCGCCAGCCACCTATGGCTACACCTTC. This chain connects TRBV28 to TRBJ1-2, with D hard to call. V was trimmed by 5 bases and J by 4 bases, leaving 17 bases between them. Germline assignment: CDR1 MDHEN and CDR2 SYDVKM. The CDR3 runs to 15 residues.

Regarding this clonotype: Because the CDR3 is missing its conserved closing phenylalanine or tryptophan, this is likely a read error. The rearrangement links TRBV7-9 to TRBJ2-7; the D is unclear. Trimming cost V 2 bases and J 7 bases, with 6 bases left between them. This CDR3 is built from 11 residues. The germline V gene has CDR1 SEHNR and CDR2 FQNEAQ (reference sequence). The CDR3 region is CASSLYVEQYL. The CDR3 DNA follows: TGTGCCAGCAGCTTATATGTGGAGCAGTACCTC.

The chain couples TRBV10-3 to TRBJ2-5; D may be TRBD2 (6 bases). The CDR3 runs 15 residues. Germline CDR1 reads ENHRY; CDR2 reads SYGVKD. V lost 2 bases and J 4 bases, leaving 14 bases between the germline ends. The CDR3 nucleotides are TGTGCCATCAGTGAGCCATATAGCGGTAGAGAGACCCAGTACTTC. Translation: CAISEPYSGRETQYF.

This clonotype showed up just a few times. The chain uses TRBV5-5 and TRBJ2-2; TRBD1 matches at 8 bases. Unmatched junction bases numbered 8, after V lost 3 bases and J lost 4 bases. This CDR3 region has 16 residues. Germline CDR1 SGHKS, CDR2 YYEKEE (reference sequence). The chain's CDR3 is CASSYRITGGTGELFF. The CDR3 nucleotides read TGTGCCAGCAGCTACAGAATCACAGGGGGCACCGGGGAGCTGTTTTTT.